This T cell receptor beta chain appears in the sequencing data of a study of T cell responses to AZD1222 COVID-19 vaccine. Study-wide points: Spike-specific TCR breadth and depth went up after people got two AZD1222 doses. Most donors were white British, females outnumbered males, and clonal diversity was possibly underestimated.

Assay: immunoSEQ multiplex PCR; the TCRdb copy retains only in-frame clones and omits some. The sample has about 130,000 clones, about 92% seen once. Remarks on this clone: Its antigen is still unknown.

The germline V gene encodes CDR1 SNHLY and CDR2 FYNNEI. Trimming removed 0 bases at V and 9 bases at J, with 9 bases between. The CDR3 is 14 residues long. The sequencing here drew on peripheral blood, taken 28 days after the second AZD1222 dose. The clonotype comes from an adult who received the AZD1222 COVID-19 vaccine. V usage is TRBV2 and J usage is TRBJ1-6; D unresolved. DNA of the CDR3: TGTGCCAGCAGTGAAGCGCTAATTTTTTCACCCCTCCACTTT. Translating it yields CASSEALIFSPLHF. The whole variable domain, remainder taken from reference TRBV2 and TRBJ1-6, is EPEVTQTPSHQVTQMGQEVILRCVPISNHLYFYWYRQILGQKVEFLVSFYNNEISEKSEIFDDQFSVERPDGSNFTLKIRSTKLEDSAMYFCASSEALIFSPLHFGNGTRLTVT.